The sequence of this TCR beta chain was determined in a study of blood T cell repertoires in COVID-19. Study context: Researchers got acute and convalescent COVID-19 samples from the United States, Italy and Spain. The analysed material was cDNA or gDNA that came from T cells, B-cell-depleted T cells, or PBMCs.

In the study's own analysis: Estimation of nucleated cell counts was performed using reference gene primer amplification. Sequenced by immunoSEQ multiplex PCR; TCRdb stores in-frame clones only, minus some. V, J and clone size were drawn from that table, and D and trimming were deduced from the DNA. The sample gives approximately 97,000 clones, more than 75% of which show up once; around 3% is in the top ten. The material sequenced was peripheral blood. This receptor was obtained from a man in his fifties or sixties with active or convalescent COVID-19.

CDR3 DNA sequence: TGTGCCACCTCCTATGATGCCTACGAGCAGTACGTC. Translation: CATSYDAYEQYV. This chain connects TRBV2 to TRBJ2-7; no definite D call. Germline V gives CDR1 SNHLY, CDR2 FYNNEI. The CDR3 sequence is 12 residues long. V lost 10 bases to trimming and J lost 2 bases, with 12 bases between them.